This T cell receptor beta chain is from a study of blood T cells in healthy people across ages. Overall study findings and caveats: In older individuals, TCR beta diversity per million T cells was lower, falling roughly linearly with age.

CDR1 is MNHEY and CDR2 is SVGEGT in the germline V gene. Trimming cost V 6 bases and J 9 bases, with 18 bases left between them. This CDR3 has 13 amino acids. In regard to this clonotype: Its antigen is not identified.

Per-sample PBMC isolation yielded at least 7 million cells. The second PCR ran roughly 6 to 11 cycles with a sample-barcoded 5' primer and J-beta primers. From the 5' RACE reads, TCRdb called clonotypes with MiXCR, one entry per CDR3 protein. The sample records about 830,000 distinct CDR3 sequences, approximately 67% being singletons. The source is a man aged 25-40 years in good health. The rearrangement joins TRBV6-2 or TRBV6-3 to TRBJ2-7; D is ambiguous. Sequenced input: blood. Written as DNA, the CDR3 is TGTGCCAGCAGGATAACTACAGTAACCGGGCAGTACTTC. This translates into CASRITTVTGQYF.